This T cell receptor beta chain was sequenced for a study of tumor and adjacent non-tumor tissue in lung cancer. This clonotype was seen a handful of times. Per germline, CDR1 SGHNT and CDR2 YENEEA. J gave up 5 bases and V 9 bases, and 9 bases lay outside the gene matches. CDR3 length: 14 amino acids. The library came from three nested PCR rounds adapted from ARM-PCR protocols. Each CDR3 protein is one row after TCRdb ran MiXCR on the multiplex PCR reads. The sample gives roughly 75,000 distinct CDR3 sequences, about 82% of which show up once; about half is in the top ten. This sample's RNA came from whole unsorted tissue. The normal lung tissue was taken more than 3 cm from the tumor edge.

The sample was distant non-tumor lung tissue. The source is a man aged 60 to 75 with non-small cell lung cancer. The chain couples TRBV11-3 to TRBJ2-5; 10 bases agree with TRBD1. CDR3 sequence (DNA): TGTGCCAGGAGGATGACAGGGGGCTGGGAGACCCAGTACTTC. Residues: CARRMTGGWETQYF.